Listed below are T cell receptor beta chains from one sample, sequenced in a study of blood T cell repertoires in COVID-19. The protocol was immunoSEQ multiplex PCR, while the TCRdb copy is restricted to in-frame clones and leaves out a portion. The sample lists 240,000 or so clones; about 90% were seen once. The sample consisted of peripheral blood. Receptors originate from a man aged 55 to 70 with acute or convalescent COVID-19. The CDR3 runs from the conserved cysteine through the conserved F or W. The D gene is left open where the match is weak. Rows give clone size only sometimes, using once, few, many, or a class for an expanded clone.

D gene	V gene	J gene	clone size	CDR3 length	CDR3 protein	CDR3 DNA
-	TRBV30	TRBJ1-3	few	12	CAGTAFGNTIYF	TGTGCCGGAACAGCTTTTGGAAACACCATATATTTT
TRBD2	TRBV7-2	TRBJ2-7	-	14	CASSLNGRAYEQYF	TGTGCCAGCAGCTTAAACGGGAGGGCCTACGAGCAGTACTTC
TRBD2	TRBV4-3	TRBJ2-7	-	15	CASSQALAGGYEQYF	TGCGCCAGCAGCCAAGCCCTAGCGGGAGGCTACGAGCAGTACTTC
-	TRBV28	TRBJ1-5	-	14	CASSLGQSNQPQHF	TGTGCCAGCAGTTTAGGACAAAGCAATCAGCCCCAGCATTTT
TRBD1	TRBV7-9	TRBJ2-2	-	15	CASSPRTGNTGELFF	TGTGCCAGCAGCCCCCGGACAGGGAACACCGGGGAGCTGTTTTTT
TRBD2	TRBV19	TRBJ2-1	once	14	CASKRGAMGNEQFF	TGTGCCAGTAAGCGGGGGGCTATGGGCAATGAGCAGTTCTTC
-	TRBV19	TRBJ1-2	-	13	CASRPQGDGGYTF	TGTGCCAGTAGGCCACAGGGAGATGGTGGCTACACCTTC
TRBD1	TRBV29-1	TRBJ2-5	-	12	CSVRTGGETQYF	TGCAGCGTCAGGACAGGAGGAGAGACCCAGTACTTC
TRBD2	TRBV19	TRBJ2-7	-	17	CASSSSWGGARVYEQYF	TGTGCCAGTAGTTCCTCCTGGGGAGGGGCAAGGGTCTACGAGCAGTACTTC
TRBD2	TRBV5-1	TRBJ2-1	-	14	CASRMGTSLGEQFF	TGCGCCAGCAGAATGGGGACTAGCCTTGGGGAGCAGTTCTTC
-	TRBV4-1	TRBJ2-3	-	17	CASSRSDRTASTDTQYF	TGCGCCAGCAGCCGTTCTGACAGGACGGCTAGCACAGATACGCAGTATTTT
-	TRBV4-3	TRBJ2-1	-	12	CASSQDRVEQFF	TGCGCCAGCAGCCAAGACAGGGTCGAGCAGTTCTTC
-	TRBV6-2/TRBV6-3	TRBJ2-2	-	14	CASSLGLNTGELFF	TGTGCCAGCAGTTTGGGCCTTAACACCGGGGAGCTGTTTTTT
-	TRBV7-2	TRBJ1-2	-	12	CASSSDSYGYTF	TGTGCCAGCAGCTCGGACAGTTACGGCTACACCTTC
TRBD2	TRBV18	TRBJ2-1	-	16	CASSPTSGVSYNEQFF	TGTGCCAGCTCACCGACAAGCGGGGTTTCCTACAATGAGCAGTTCTTC
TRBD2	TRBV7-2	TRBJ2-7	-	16	CASSLGPLSGTHEQYF	TGTGCCAGCAGCTTAGGACCCTTAAGCGGGACCCACGAGCAGTACTTC
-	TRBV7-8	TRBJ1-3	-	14	CASSVGTSGNTIYF	TGTGCCAGCAGCGTCGGGACATCTGGAAACACCATATATTTT
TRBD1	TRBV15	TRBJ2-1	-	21	CATSRSLRDRVRATSYNEQFF	TGTGCCACCAGCAGATCACTCCGGGACAGGGTCCGAGCGACCTCCTACAATGAGCAGTTCTTC
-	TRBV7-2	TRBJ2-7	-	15	CASSLAGPGFYEQYF	TGTGCCAGCAGCTTAGCTGGCCCGGGATTTTACGAGCAGTACTTC
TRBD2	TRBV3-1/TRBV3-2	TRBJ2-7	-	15	CASSARTSGRDEQYF	TGTGCCAGCAGCGCTCGGACTAGCGGGAGGGACGAGCAGTACTTC
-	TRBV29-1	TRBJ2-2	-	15	CSVEVYGQNTGELFF	TGCAGCGTTGAAGTGTACGGACAGAACACCGGGGAGCTGTTTTTT
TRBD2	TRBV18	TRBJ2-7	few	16	CASSPLSTSGSPQQYF	TGTGCCAGCTCACCACTGTCGACTAGCGGGAGTCCCCAGCAGTACTTC
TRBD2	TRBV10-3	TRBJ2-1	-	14	CAIRVTSGGNEQFF	TGTGCCATCAGAGTGACTAGCGGAGGCAATGAGCAGTTCTTC